Each of the 10 T cell receptor beta chains below was sequenced from the same sample in a study of blood T cell repertoires in COVID-19. TCRdb keeps only in-frame clones here, not all; method: immunoSEQ multiplex PCR. The data hold under 30,000 clones, with about 94% observed a single time. Sequencing was performed on peripheral blood. Receptors were obtained from a human donor with active COVID-19. The donor label of this sample is uncertain.

V gene TRBV2 combines with J gene TRBJ2-1, with TRBD2 identical over 13 bases. The germline V gene encodes CDR1 SNHLY and CDR2 FYNNEI. V was clipped by 8 bases and J by 1 base; unmatched bases: 11. The CDR3 covers 18 residues. The CDR3 DNA sequence: TGTGCCAGCCGGGGGAGGACTAGCGGGAGAGGGTCCTACAATGAGCAGTTCTTC. Translated, it gives CASRGRTSGRGSYNEQFF.

The table lists this clone with a few counts. This chain links TRBV30 with TRBJ2-2; 7 bases line up with TRBD2. The CDR3 consists of 14 residues. V shed 7 bases and J 5 bases; nucleotides not matched to a gene: 10. Germline assignment: CDR1 GTSNPN and CDR2 SVGIG (reference sequence). The CDR3 DNA reads as TGTGCCTTAAGAAAACTAGCGAGGACCGGGGAGCTGTTTTTT. Residues: CALRKLARTGELFF. Full variable domain (missing parts from reference TRBV30 and TRBJ2-2): SQTIHQWPATLVQPVGSPLSLECTVEGTSNPNLYWYRQAAGRGLQLLFYSVGIGQISSEVPQNLSASRPQDRQFILSSKKLLLSDSGFYLCALRKLARTGELFFGEGSRLTVL.

The J gene is TRBJ2-7, the V gene TRBV2; D remains ambiguous. Germline V gene sequence: CDR1 SNHLY, CDR2 FYNNEI. V dropped 10 bases and J dropped 5 bases, with 21 bases sitting between them. The CDR3 is 14 residues long. The CDR3 loop reads CATKPSTLRNEQYF. CDR3 coding DNA: TGTGCCACCAAACCGTCGACCCTCAGGAACGAGCAGTACTTC. Together with reference TRBV2 and TRBJ2-7, the CDR3 gives the full variable domain: EPEVTQTPSHQVTQMGQEVILRCVPISNHLYFYWYRQILGQKVEFLVSFYNNEISEKSEIFDDQFSVERPDGSNFTLKIRSTKLEDSAMYFCATKPSTLRNEQYFGPGTRLTVT.

The V call is TRBV15, the J call TRBJ1-1; TRBD1 matches 9 bases. CDR3 length equals 14 residues. In germline, CDR1 is LNHNV, CDR2 YYDKDF (reference sequence). J lost 6 bases, V lost 1 base, and 3 bases had no gene match. In nucleotides, the CDR3 is TGTGCCACCAGCAGAGGGAGACAGGGGGCTGAAGCTTTCTTT. Translating gives CATSRGRQGAEAFF.

This rearrangement joins TRBV5-1 to TRBJ2-5; D gene uncertain. The CDR3 sequence is 13 residues long. The V gene's germline CDR1 is SGHRS and CDR2 YFSETQ. V lost 3 bases to trimming and J lost 2 bases, with 8 bases between them. The CDR3, as DNA: TGCGCCAGCAGCTCCGGGTTACAAGAGACCCAGTACTTC. Residues: CASSSGLQETQYF.

V gene TRBV5-5 combines with J gene TRBJ1-2; D gene unclear. This CDR3 region has 12 residues. Trimming took off 4 bases at V and 8 bases at J, with 12 bases between the two ends. Germline V CDR1 and CDR2: SGHKS, YYEKEE (reference sequence). Here the CDR3 reads CASSGDRLGYTF. The CDR3 nucleotides read TGTGCCAGCAGCGGAGACCGTTTAGGCTACACCTTC.

The rearrangement joins TRBV7-9 to TRBJ2-2; TRBD1 aligns across 10 bases. The CDR3 loop spans 17 amino acids. From germline, CDR1 is SEHNR and CDR2 FQNEAQ (reference sequence). The J segment lost 16 bases and the V segment lost 3 bases, leaving 20 bases of the junction unmatched. The CDR3 here is CASSFGDRGPSMENPFF. CDR3 nucleotides: TGTGCCAGCAGCTTTGGGGACAGGGGCCCTTCAATGGAAAATCCGTTTTTT.

The chain joins TRBV19 to TRBJ1-2; D is possibly TRBD1 (5 bases). V was clipped by 5 bases and J by 4 bases, with 17 bases between them. CDR3 size: 15 residues. Looked up from germline, CDR1 is LNHDA and CDR2 is SQIVND (reference sequence). The CDR3 is CASSLKGQSIYGYTF. The CDR3 DNA follows: TGTGCCAGTAGTTTAAAAGGACAAAGCATCTATGGCTACACCTTC.

J is TRBJ2-1 and V is TRBV18; 9 bases are shared with TRBD1. V lost 6 bases to trimming and J lost 8 bases; unmatched junction nucleotides: 5. Germline CDR1 reads KGHSH; CDR2 reads LQKENI. The CDR3 consists of 13 residues. CDR3 sequence: CASSERDRDEQFF. The DNA of the CDR3 is TGTGCCAGCTCCGAGCGGGACAGGGATGAGCAGTTCTTC.

V usage is TRBV28 and J usage is TRBJ1-1; TRBD1 matches 9 bases. The germline gives CDR1 MDHEN, CDR2 SYDVKM. The V and J ends lost 5 bases and 1 base, in that order; junction bases with no gene match: 5. The CDR3 runs to 15 residues. The CDR3: CASSPDRGANTEAFF. DNA for the CDR3: TGTGCCAGCAGTCCTGACAGGGGGGCGAACACTGAAGCTTTCTTT.